The clone carrying this T cell receptor beta chain turned up a few times. The CDR3 has 19 residues. V was pared by 5 bases and J by 4 bases, with 15 bases of the junction left unmatched. Germline CDR1 is LNHNV and CDR2 is YYDKDF (reference sequence). This record comes from a study of cytomegalovirus exposure and HLA in healthy donors. PCR primers comprised 60 Vbeta and 13 Jbeta primers. Sequencing used immunoSEQ multiplex PCR; TCRdb keeps in-frame clones, though not all of them. The sample contains under 200,000 clones, about 13% of which appear only once. The clonotype was recovered from a man aged 45 to 65 in good health and CMV-seropositive. The chain joins TRBV15 to TRBJ2-6, with TRBD1 matching over 9 bases. The sequenced sample was PBMCs. The CDR3 coding sequence is TGTGCCACCAGCGGATGGAAACAGGGGGCTTTCTCGGGGGCCAACGTCCTGACTTTC. Protein product: CATSGWKQGAFSGANVLTF.